The 21 T cell receptor beta chains below all came from one sample that was sequenced in a study of early T cells in non-severe SARS-CoV-2 infection (dated by TCRdb to 2020 to 2023). Library creation used 5' RACE. Sequencer: NextSeq 500. In TCRdb, the public reads were trimmed at Q25 with fastp and aligned with MiXCR, with productive beta chains retained. Each CDR3 protein gets just one entry, which takes the most common genes and DNA from the rows behind it. The sample table shows around 82,000 distinct CDR3 sequences, and 11% are seen once. In total, the top ten clones hold 4.7% of the sample. The sequencing sample was made of whole blood. These receptors came from an adult who was a healthcare worker with PCR-confirmed SARS-CoV-2 infection or an uninfected control (not recorded which).

This clonotype was detected only a few times. The V call is TRBV6-1, the J call TRBJ1-5, with a possible D match to TRBD1 (6 bases). CDR3 size: 14 residues. Trimming cost V 4 bases and J 6 bases, with 13 bases left between them. Per the germline V gene, CDR1 is MNHNS and CDR2 is SASEGT. The CDR3 spells CASSGSTGPQPQHF. The CDR3 DNA reads as TGTGCCAGCAGTGGCTCTACAGGGCCTCAGCCCCAGCATTTT.

The table lists this clonotype with many counts. The rearrangement uses TRBV14 and TRBJ1-6; D may be TRBD1 (5 bases). Germline values: CDR1 SGHDN, CDR2 FVKESK. This CDR3 region has 17 residues. The germline V and J ends were trimmed by 0 bases and 7 bases, with 16 bases remaining between them. In nucleotides, the CDR3 is TGTGCCAGCAGCCAAGATCGAAACCAGGGCCCGAATTCACCCCTCCACTTT. Translating gives CASSQDRNQGPNSPLHF. The variable domain in full, completed from reference TRBV14 and TRBJ1-6, reads EAGVTQFPSHSVIEKGQTVTLRCDPISGHDNLYWYRRVMGKEIKFLLHFVKESKQDESGMPNNRFLAERTGGTYSTLKVQPAELEDSGVYFCASSQDRNQGPNSPLHFGNGTRLTVT.

This clonotype was seen at least ten times. J is TRBJ2-7 and V is TRBV4-1, with D maybe TRBD2 (5 bases). The V and J ends lost 6 bases and 6 bases respectively, with 12 bases between them. Germline CDR1 is MGHRA and CDR2 is YSYEKL. CDR3 size: 12 residues. The chain's CDR3 is CASRGIGSEQYF. CDR3 bases: TGCGCCAGCAGGGGGATTGGGAGCGAGCAGTACTTC.

This clonotype was seen at least ten times. The chain carries TRBV7-9 and TRBJ1-5, with D possibly matching TRBD1 (5 bases). V lost 2 bases and J lost 5, with 16 bases in between. Germline V gene data show CDR1 as SEHNR and CDR2 as FQNEAQ (reference sequence). The CDR3 spans 16 residues. In DNA form, the CDR3 reads TGTGCCAGCAGCTTATTCCAAGGGGACGGCCATCAGCCCCAGCATTTT. It specifies CASSLFQGDGHQPQHF.

This clonotype was seen a few times. The genes are TRBV4-1 and TRBJ1-2; 8 nucleotides match TRBD1. Germline CDR1 is MGHRA and CDR2 is YSYEKL. This CDR3 region has 19 residues. With 1 base clipped from V and 1 base from J, the junction kept 14 bases outside the gene matches. CDR3 coding DNA: TGCGCCAGCAGCCAAGTACTACGGGACAGGAGAATAAGTAACTATGGCTACACCTTC. It codes for CASSQVLRDRRISNYGYTF.

This clonotype was seen ten or more times. This chain uses TRBV6-6 with TRBJ1-5; D unresolved. CDR1 and CDR2 from the germline V gene are MNHNY and SVGAGI (reference sequence). This CDR3 region has 14 residues. Trimming pared 7 bases from V and 2 bases from J, leaving 12 bases between. CDR3: CASTTRVGNQPQHF. CDR3 sequence (DNA): TGTGCCAGCACTACCCGCGTAGGCAATCAGCCCCAGCATTTT.

The V call is TRBV9, the J call TRBJ2-5; maybe TRBD2 (5 bases). V gave up 4 bases and J gave up 4 bases, with 14 bases separating them. This CDR3 is 14 amino acids long. Looked up from germline, CDR1 is SGDLS and CDR2 is YYNGEE. The CDR3: CASSPRGRGETQYF. The CDR3 bases are TGTGCCAGCAGCCCCAGAGGGAGAGGAGAGACCCAGTACTTC.

This clonotype was counted ten times or more. The rearrangement joins TRBV5-1 to TRBJ2-2; TRBD2 agrees at 8 bases. The CDR3 totals 15 residues. The V gene's germline CDR1 is SGHRS and CDR2 YFSETQ. The ends lost 4 bases at V and 0 bases at J; junction bases unmatched: 2. DNA of the CDR3: TGCGCCAGCAGCCGTAGCGGGACGAACACCGGGGAGCTGTTTTTT. Amino acid sequence: CASSRSGTNTGELFF.

There are many counts of this clonotype. The rearrangement joins TRBV4-3 to TRBJ1-1; the D is unclear. The germline V and J ends were trimmed by 0 bases and 1 base, with 9 bases remaining between them. The germline V gene encodes CDR1 LGHNA and CDR2 YSLEER. The length of the CDR3 is 15 residues. Here the CDR3 DNA reads TGCGCCAGCAGCCAAGATAAGTCCTGGAACACTGAAGCTTTCTTT. Translated: CASSQDKSWNTEAFF.

This clonotype was seen repeatedly, ten times or more. One junction end disagrees with the germline gene, perhaps due to a read error. The V and J genes are TRBV6-2 or TRBV6-3 and TRBJ1-1; perhaps TRBD1 as D (5 bases). The germline V gene encodes CDR1 MNHEY and CDR2 SVGEGT. The CDR3 has 12 amino acids. The CDR3 region has the DNA TGTGCCAGCAGTTATGGGGGGACTGAAGTTTTCTTT. Translation: CASSYGGTEVFF.

This clonotype showed up many times. CDR3 sequence reads: CASSLSGGDTKNIQYF. CDR3 DNA sequence: TGTGCCAGCAGCTTATCAGGGGGGGATACCAAAAACATTCAGTACTTC. The genes are TRBV11-2 and TRBJ2-4, with D perhaps being TRBD1 or TRBD2 (7 bases each). Deletions cut 2 bases from V and 2 bases from J, with 13 bases between. The germline V gene has CDR1 SGHAT and CDR2 FQNNGV. The CDR3 covers 16 residues.

This sequence joins TRBV7-9 and TRBJ1-2, with D hard to call. V was clipped by 1 base and J by 4 bases, with 10 bases between them. Germline V lookup: CDR1 SEHNR, CDR2 FQNEAQ (reference sequence). This CDR3 is 14 amino acids long. CDR3 in amino acids: CASSLGSDPYGYTF. For the CDR3, the DNA is TGTGCCAGCAGCTTAGGGTCAGACCCCTATGGCTACACCTTC.

The chain combines TRBV4-1 with TRBJ2-6, with D perhaps assigned TRBD1 or TRBD2 (5 bases each). Trimming stripped 0 bases from V and 2 bases from J, with 8 bases between. In germline, CDR1 is MGHRA, CDR2 YSYEKL. CDR3 length: 16 amino acids. As DNA, the CDR3 is TGCGCCAGCAGCCAAGACGGGACCACTGGGGCCAACGTCCTGACTTTC. Translating gives CASSQDGTTGANVLTF.

This clonotype was counted between two and nine times. This chain uses TRBV13 with TRBJ2-4; the match to TRBD1 covers 7 bases. CDR3 length equals 14 residues. Germline V CDR1 and CDR2: PRHDT, FYEKMQ (reference sequence). After removal of 4 bases from V and 8 bases from J, the junction contained 8 bases not matched to a gene. The CDR3 DNA sequence: TGTGCCAGCAGCTCGCAGGGGGATTGGGACATTCAGTACTTC. This gives the protein CASSSQGDWDIQYF.

This clonotype has a handful of counts. V gene TRBV7-9 combines with J gene TRBJ2-4; D gene unclear. The CDR3 spans 14 residues. Germline loops: CDR1 SEHNR, CDR2 FQNEAQ (reference sequence). The V end was cut by 5 bases, the J end by 0 bases, with 8 bases between. The CDR3 nucleotides read TGTGCCAGCAGCGATGGGGTAGCCAAAAACATTCAGTACTTC. It is translated as CASSDGVAKNIQYF. Drawing the rest from reference TRBV7-9 and TRBJ2-4, the complete variable domain is DTGVSQNPRHKITKRGQNVTFRCDPISEHNRLYWYRQTLGQGPEFLTYFQNEAQLEKSRLLSDRFSAERPKGSFSTLEIQRTEQGDSAMYLCASSDGVAKNIQYFGAGTRLSVL.

The rearrangement links TRBV3-1 to TRBJ2-7; D ambiguous. There are 13 residues in the CDR3. Germline-derived CDR1 and CDR2 are LGHDT and YNNKEL (reference sequence). Trimming took off 0 bases at V and 7 bases at J, with 10 bases between the two ends. The CDR3 DNA reads as TGTGCCAGCAGCCAAGAAGCACGTCGGGAGCAGTACTTC. This translates into CASSQEARREQYF.

This clonotype was observed a few times. The genes are TRBV7-9 and TRBJ2-1; perhaps D is TRBD1 or TRBD2 (5 bases each). Germline CDR1 is SEHNR and CDR2 is FQNEAQ (reference sequence). Trimming cost V 5 bases and J 6 bases, with 11 bases left between them. The CDR3 extends over 13 amino acids. In DNA form, the CDR3 reads TGTGCCAGCAGCGAGAGGGGACCCAATGAGCAGTTCTTC. It translates to CASSERGPNEQFF.

The chain has TRBV15 and TRBJ2-5; D is unclear. V was shortened by 0 bases and J by 0 bases, with 8 bases between the two germline ends. The CDR3 runs 15 residues. The germline gives CDR1 LNHNV, CDR2 YYDKDF (reference sequence). CDR3 sequence (DNA): TGTGCCACCAGCAGAGACCGACGGGACCAAGAGACCCAGTACTTC. As protein: CATSRDRRDQETQYF.

The gene calls are TRBV5-5 and TRBJ1-5; D gene unclear. CDR1 is SGHKS and CDR2 is YYEKEE in the germline V gene (reference sequence). V lost 3 bases and J lost 0, with 10 bases in between. This CDR3 has 15 amino acids. The CDR3 DNA reads as TGTGCCAGCAGCTCGATCCAGGATAGCAATCAGCCCCAGCATTTT. Translation gives CASSSIQDSNQPQHF.

This clonotype was seen more than once but under ten times. The chain combines TRBV25-1 with TRBJ2-5, with TRBD1 matching 8 bases. Germline CDR1 and CDR2: MGHDK and SYGVNS. With 4 bases clipped from V and 2 bases from J, the junction kept 3 bases outside the gene matches. This CDR3 spans 14 amino acids. The CDR3 loop is CASSGWTGQETQYF. The DNA of the CDR3 is TGTGCCAGCAGTGGTTGGACAGGGCAAGAGACCCAGTACTTC.

This clonotype was seen many times. The gene calls are TRBV20-1 and TRBJ2-7; 11 bases line up with TRBD2. V was clipped by 3 bases and J by 2 bases; unmatched bases: 9. The germline V gene has CDR1 DFQATT and CDR2 SNEGSKA (reference sequence). The CDR3 runs 16 residues. DNA for the CDR3: TGCAGTGCTAGTCTGACTAGCGGGGCGATAACCTACGAGCAGTACTTC. Its translation: CSASLTSGAITYEQYF.